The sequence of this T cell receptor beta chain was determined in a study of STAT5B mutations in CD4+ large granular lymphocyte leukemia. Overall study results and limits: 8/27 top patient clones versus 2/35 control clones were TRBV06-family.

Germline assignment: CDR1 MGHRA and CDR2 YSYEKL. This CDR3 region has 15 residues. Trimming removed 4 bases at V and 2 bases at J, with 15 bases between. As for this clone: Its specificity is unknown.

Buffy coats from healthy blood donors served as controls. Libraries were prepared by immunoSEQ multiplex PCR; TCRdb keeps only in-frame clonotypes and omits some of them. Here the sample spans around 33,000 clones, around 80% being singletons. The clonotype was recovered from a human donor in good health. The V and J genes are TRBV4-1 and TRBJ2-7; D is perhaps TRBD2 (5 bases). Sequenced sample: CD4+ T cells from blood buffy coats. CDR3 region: CASSRESSSTYEQYF. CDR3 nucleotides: TGCGCCAGCAGCCGGGAGTCGAGCTCAACCTACGAGCAGTACTTC.